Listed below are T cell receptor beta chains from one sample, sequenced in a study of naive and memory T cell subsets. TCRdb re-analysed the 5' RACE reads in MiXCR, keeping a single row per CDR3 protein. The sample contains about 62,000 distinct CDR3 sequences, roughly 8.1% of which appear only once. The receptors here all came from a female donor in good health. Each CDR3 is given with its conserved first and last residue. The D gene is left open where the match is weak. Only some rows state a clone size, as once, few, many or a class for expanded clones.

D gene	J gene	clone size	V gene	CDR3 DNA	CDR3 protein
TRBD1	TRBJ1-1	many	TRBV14	TGTGCCAGCAGCCAACCGACAGGGGCAAACACTGAAGCTTTCTTT	CASSQPTGANTEAFF
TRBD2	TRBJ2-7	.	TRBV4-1	TGCGCCAGCAGCCAGATGACTAGCGGGGGGGAGCAGTACTTC	CASSQMTSGGEQYF
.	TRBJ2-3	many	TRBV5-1	TGCGCCAGCAGCCCCCCCGGGGCTCAAGGGACAGATACGCAGTATTTT	CASSPPGAQGTDTQYF
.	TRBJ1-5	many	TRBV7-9	TGTGCCAGCAGCTTTAGCCAGGCGAACAATCAGCCCCAGCATTTT	CASSFSQANNQPQHF
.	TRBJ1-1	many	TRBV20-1	TGCAGTGCTAGGTACAGCCTGAAAACTTTCTTT	CSARYSLKTFF
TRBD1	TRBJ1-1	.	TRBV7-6	TGTGCCAGCAGCTTAGTGGTCGGACAGGGGGCGATGAACACTGAAGCTTTCTTT	CASSLVVGQGAMNTEAFF
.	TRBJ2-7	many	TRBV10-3	TGTGCCATCAGTGATTCGGCCGATAGCTCCTACGAGCAGTACTTC	CAISDSADSSYEQYF
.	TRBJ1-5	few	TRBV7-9	TGTGCCAGCAGCTTAAATAGGGAACAGCCCCAGCATTTT	CASSLNREQPQHF
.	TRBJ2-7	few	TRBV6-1	TGTGCCAGCAGTGAAGCGACACCACAAGCCTACGAGCAGTACTTC	CASSEATPQAYEQYF
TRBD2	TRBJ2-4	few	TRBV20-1	TGCAGTGCTAGGTGGACTAGCGGGAGATGGGCCAAAAACATTCAGTACTTC	CSARWTSGRWAKNIQYF
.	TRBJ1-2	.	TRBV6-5	TGTGCCAGCAGGAGGACACAACGGAACTATGTCGGCTACACCTTC	CASRRTQRNYVGYTF
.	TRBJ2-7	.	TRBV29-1	TGCAGCGTTGTGCCCACTACGTCCTCCTACGAGCAGTACTTC	CSVVPTTSSYEQYF
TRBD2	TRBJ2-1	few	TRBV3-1	TGTGCCAGCAGCCCCAGACTAGCGGGAGGGAGATCCTACAATGAGCAGTTCTTC	CASSPRLAGGRSYNEQFF
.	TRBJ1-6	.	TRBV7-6	TGTGCCAGCAGCACCCAACCGACTTCGAATTCACCCCTCCACTTT	CASSTQPTSNSPLHF
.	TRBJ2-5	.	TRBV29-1	TGCAGCGTTGTAGGACACGGTACCCAGTACTTC	CSVVGHGTQYF
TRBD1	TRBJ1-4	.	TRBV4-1	TGCGCCAGCAGCCCCGGACAGGGCTTTGCAACTAATGAAAAACTGTTTTTT	CASSPGQGFATNEKLFF
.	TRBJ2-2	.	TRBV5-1	TGCGCCAGCAGCTTGCCTGGAGACACCGGGGAGCTGTTTTTT	CASSLPGDTGELFF
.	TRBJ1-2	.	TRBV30	TGTGCCTGGACCTGGGGTACTTATGGCTACACCTTC	CAWTWGTYGYTF
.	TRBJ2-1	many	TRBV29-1	TGCAGCGCCCCCTGGGGGATTGAGCAGTTCTTC	CSAPWGIEQFF
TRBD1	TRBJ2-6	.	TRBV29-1	TGCAGCGTTGAAACGACGGACAGGGCTGGGGCCAACGTCCTGACTTTC	CSVETTDRAGANVLTF
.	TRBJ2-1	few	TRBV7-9	TGTGCCAGCAGCGACCCTACGTACAATGAGCAGTTCTTC	CASSDPTYNEQFF
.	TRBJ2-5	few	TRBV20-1	TGCAGTGCTTCCCGACGGATCCAAGAGACCCAGTACTTC	CSASRRIQETQYF
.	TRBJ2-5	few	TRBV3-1	TGTGCCAGCAGCCCAATCCAAGAGACCCAGTACTTC	CASSPIQETQYF
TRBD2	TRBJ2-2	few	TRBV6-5	TGTGCCAGCAGAACCGGGACTAGCGGTACCGGGGAGCTGTTTTTT	CASRTGTSGTGELFF
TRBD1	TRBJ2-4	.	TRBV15	TGTGCCACCAGCAGAGATTGGGTCAGGGGGTCCGACATTCAGTACTTC	CATSRDWVRGSDIQYF
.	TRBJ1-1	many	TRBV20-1	TGCAGTGCTAGGGTAGTGTGGAGGGCCAACACTGAAGCTTTCTTT	CSARVVWRANTEAFF
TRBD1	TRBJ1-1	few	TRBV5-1	TGCGCCAGCAGCATGGGACAGGCGAACACTGAAGCTTTCTTT	CASSMGQANTEAFF
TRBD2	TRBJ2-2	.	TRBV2	TGTGCCAGCAGGACTAGCGGGAGTATCGGCGGGGAGCTGTTTTTT	CASRTSGSIGGELFF
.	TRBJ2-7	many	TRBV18	TGTGCCAGCTCACCACGAGAAGGGGTAACCTACGAGCAGTACTTC	CASSPREGVTYEQYF
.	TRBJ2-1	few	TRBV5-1	TGCGCCAGCAGCTTGGAGGGAGTGGGATATAATGAGCAGTTCTTC	CASSLEGVGYNEQFF
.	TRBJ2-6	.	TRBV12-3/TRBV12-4	TGTGCCAGCAGTTTGGGCGGGACTGGGGCCAACGTCCTGACTTTC	CASSLGGTGANVLTF
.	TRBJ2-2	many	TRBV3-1	TGTGCCAGCAGCCAAGGGGTACAGGCCACCGGGGAGCTGTTTTTT	CASSQGVQATGELFF
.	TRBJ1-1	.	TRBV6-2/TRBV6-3	TGTGCCAGCAGTTACTCGACAGGAGCGGAAGCTTTCTTT	CASSYSTGAEAFF
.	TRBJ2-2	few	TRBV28	TGTGCCAGCAGTTTAGACAGGAACACCGGGGAGCTGTTTTTT	CASSLDRNTGELFF
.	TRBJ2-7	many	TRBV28	TGTGCCAGCAGAGAAGGGGGGTACTACGAGCAGTACTTC	CASREGGYYEQYF
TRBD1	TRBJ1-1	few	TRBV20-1	TGCAGTGCTAGAGTAGGACAGGCGAACACTGAAGCTTTCTTT	CSARVGQANTEAFF
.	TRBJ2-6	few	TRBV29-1	TGCAGCGTCGGGATAAGCTCTGGGGCCAACGTCCTGACTTTC	CSVGISSGANVLTF
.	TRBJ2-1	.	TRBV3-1	TGTGCCAGCAGCCAAGCTCACAATGAGCAGTTCTTC	CASSQAHNEQFF